These 23 T cell receptor beta chains were all obtained from the same sample, sequenced in a study of blood T cells in healthy people across ages. A J-beta primer mix and a sample-barcoded 5' primer were used in a second PCR of roughly 6 to 11 cycles. TCRdb re-derived calls from the 5' RACE reads in MiXCR, one entry per CDR3 protein. Among around 1,600,000 distinct CDR3 sequences listed, less than 45% were seen once. The sample consisted of blood. Every receptor here comes from a woman younger than 35 in good health.

The chain couples TRBV6-2 or TRBV6-3 to TRBJ2-5; 7 positions agree with TRBD2. Germline assignment: CDR1 MNHEY and CDR2 SVGEGT. Trimming at V came to 8 bases and at J to 11 bases, leaving 14 bases not matched to a gene. This CDR3 is built from 13 residues. This CDR3 is CASDFPRAGEQYF. As DNA, the CDR3 is TGTGCCAGCGACTTCCCCCGGGCGGGGGAGCAGTACTTC.

This clonotype came up a few times. The rearrangement links TRBV20-1 to TRBJ1-2, with 8 positions matching TRBD1. Germline V lookup: CDR1 DFQATT, CDR2 SNEGSKA (reference sequence). This CDR3 comprises 14 residues. V shed 6 bases and J 9 bases; nucleotides not matched to a gene: 15. The CDR3 loop reads CSARSAAGGGSYTF. In DNA, the CDR3 is TGCAGTGCCCGGTCCGCGGCAGGGGGCGGTAGCTACACCTTC.

This chain joins TRBV10-3 and TRBJ2-3, with no clear D. CDR1 and CDR2 from the germline V gene are ENHRY and SYGVKD. CDR3 length equals 17 residues. Between the trimmed V and J ends, which lost 0 bases and 1 base, there was a span of 14 bases. CDR3 amino acids: CAISESTRRIRTDTQYF. DNA for the CDR3: TGTGCCATCAGTGAGTCGACTCGGCGGATTCGCACAGATACGCAGTATTTT.

This clonotype was observed a handful of times. The chain has TRBV6-6 and TRBJ1-6; weak D call: TRBD1 (6 bases). There are 16 residues in the CDR3. Trimming removed 9 bases at V and 0 bases at J, with 15 bases between. The germline gives CDR1 MNHNY, CDR2 SVGAGI (reference sequence). The CDR3 reads CASTRQAFSYNSPLHF. CDR3 coding DNA: TGTGCCAGTACTAGACAGGCCTTCTCCTATAATTCACCCCTCCACTTT.

V gene TRBV6-2 or TRBV6-3 combines with J gene TRBJ2-1; D possibly corresponds to TRBD2 (5 bases). The germline V gene encodes CDR1 MNHEY and CDR2 SVGEGT. The CDR3 consists of 14 residues. V was pared by 7 bases and J by 10 bases, with 20 bases between. The DNA of the CDR3 is TGTGCCAGCATCAAAGCCGACGGTGACTACGAGCAGTTCTTC. Translating gives CASIKADGDYEQFF.

This clonotype came up many times. The genes are TRBV12-3 or TRBV12-4 and TRBJ1-1, with a possible D match to TRBD1 (6 bases). The V gene lost 5 bases and the J gene lost 0 bases, with 10 bases spanning the gap. This CDR3 has 14 amino acids. The CDR3 DNA reads TGTGCCAGCAGTCGGACAGCATTGAACACTGAAGCTTTCTTT. Amino acids: CASSRTALNTEAFF.

The rearrangement uses TRBV19 and TRBJ1-1; unclear D gene. The CDR3 runs 14 residues. Per the germline V gene, CDR1 is LNHDA and CDR2 is SQIVND (reference sequence). V lost 5 bases and J 1 base, leaving 11 bases between the germline ends. The CDR3 is CASSPHDWNTEAFF. CDR3 coding DNA: TGTGCCAGTAGTCCCCATGACTGGAACACTGAAGCTTTCTTT.

This chain connects TRBV27 to TRBJ2-3; a weak D match, TRBD2 (6 bases). The V end lost 8 bases, the J end lost 8 bases, and 23 bases lay between the germline ends. The CDR3 loop spans 15 amino acids. Germline-derived CDR1 and CDR2 are MNHEY and SMNVEV (reference sequence). Here the CDR3 reads CASYAGRLGWGTQYF. CDR3 nucleotides: TGTGCCAGCTACGCGGGGAGACTGGGGTGGGGTACGCAGTATTTT.

CDR3 nucleotide sequence: TGTGCCAGCAGTTCGCCCTCAGGGGCTAGCGGTTCCTACGAGCAGTACTTC. This translates into CASSSPSGASGSYEQYF. This chain uses TRBV28 with TRBJ2-5; tentative D call: TRBD2 (7 bases). The better agreement between TRBJ2-7 and the DNA end casts doubt on the J call. CDR3 length: 17 amino acids. From germline, CDR1 is MDHEN and CDR2 SYDVKM.

V is TRBV20-1 and J is TRBJ2-7; TRBD2 is a possible D gene (5 bases). V dropped 2 bases and J dropped 6 bases, with 14 bases sitting between them. Germline V CDR1 and CDR2: DFQATT, SNEGSKA (reference sequence). The CDR3 contains 13 residues. The CDR3 reads CSARNSLASEQYF. Written as DNA, the CDR3 is TGCAGTGCTAGAAACAGTCTAGCTAGCGAGCAGTACTTC.

V is TRBV5-1 and J is TRBJ2-7; no reliable D call. Trimming cost V 4 bases and J 2 bases, with 10 bases left between them. CDR3 length: 13 residues. Per germline, CDR1 SGHRS and CDR2 YFSETQ. CDR3 amino acids: CASSPLGTYEQYF. CDR3 coding DNA: TGCGCCAGCAGCCCTCTGGGAACCTACGAGCAGTACTTC.

This clonotype was found a few times. DNA for the CDR3: TGTGCCAGCAGCTTCTCAGGGGAGTTTAGAGAGACCCAGTACTTC. Amino acids: CASSFSGEFRETQYF. This chain links TRBV11-2 with TRBJ2-5; D is possibly TRBD1 (6 bases). The V end lost 3 bases, the J end lost 4 bases, and 15 bases lay between the germline ends. Germline V CDR1 and CDR2: SGHAT, FQNNGV. The CDR3 extends over 15 amino acids.

This chain uses TRBV3-1 with TRBJ2-3; no reliable D call. V gave up 10 bases and J gave up 5 bases, with 10 bases separating them. CDR1 is LGHDT and CDR2 is YNNKEL in the germline V gene (reference sequence). This CDR3 has 11 amino acids. The CDR3 here is CATRQEDTQYF. CDR3 DNA sequence: TGTGCCACTCGGCAAGAAGATACGCAGTATTTT.

The V call is TRBV24-1, the J call TRBJ2-5, with 8 nucleotides matching TRBD1. The DNA matches TRBJ2-7 better at its end, which makes the J call doubtful. The V gene's germline CDR1 is KGHDR and CDR2 SFDVKD. This CDR3 is built from 16 residues. The CDR3 loop is CATSDHPGQEIYEQYF. In nucleotides, the CDR3 is TGTGCCACCAGTGATCACCCGGGACAGGAAATCTACGAGCAGTACTTC.

This clonotype has just a few counts. The chain links TRBV11-2 to TRBJ2-3; 14 bases are a match to TRBD2. The V gene end was trimmed by 3 bases and the J gene end by 3 bases; junction bases not matched to a gene: 5. Germline V lookup: CDR1 SGHAT, CDR2 FQNNGV. The CDR3 runs to 17 residues. The CDR3 DNA reads as TGTGCCAGCAGCTTCGAGACTAGCGGGGGGGCAACAGATACGCAGTATTTT. It encodes CASSFETSGGATDTQYF.

The J gene is TRBJ1-2, the V gene TRBV20-1; TRBD1 matches at 9 bases. J was trimmed by 7 bases and V by 5 bases; bases with no gene match: 8. Germline lookup yields CDR1 DFQATT and CDR2 SNEGSKA (reference sequence). CDR3 size: 13 residues. The DNA for the CDR3 is TGCAGTGCTCTCGGACAGGGGCAGAGTGGCTACACCTTC. Residues: CSALGQGQSGYTF.

The chain uses TRBV15 and TRBJ2-6, with a tentative D call TRBD1 (5 bases). Germline-derived CDR1 and CDR2 are LNHNV and YYDKDF (reference sequence). V was cut by 5 bases and J by 0 bases, with 11 bases left in between. The length of the CDR3 is 16 residues. The CDR3 here is CATSSGHFSGANVLTF. In nucleotides, the CDR3 is TGTGCCACCAGCTCTGGACACTTCTCTGGGGCCAACGTCCTGACTTTC. Together with reference TRBV15 and TRBJ2-6, the CDR3 gives the full variable domain: DAMVIQNPRYQVTQFGKPVTLSCSQTLNHNVMYWYQQKSSQAPKLLFHYYDKDFNNEADTPDNFQSRRPNTSFCFLDIRSPGLGDTAMYLCATSSGHFSGANVLTFGAGSRLTVL.

A single count supports this clonotype. The junction differs from germline at one of its ends, possibly a read error. The chain employs TRBV4-3 and TRBJ2-7, with TRBD2 identical over 7 bases. Per germline, CDR1 LGHNA and CDR2 YSLEER. This CDR3 region has 16 residues. The CDR3 sequence is CASGQDHQRGKYEQYF. The CDR3 DNA is TGCGCCAGCGGCCAAGATCATCAGCGGGGAAAATACGAGCAGTACTTC.

The rearrangement uses TRBV7-2 and TRBJ1-2; D is unresolved. The CDR3 is made up of 13 amino acids. Germline CDR1 is SGHTA and CDR2 is FQGNSA. V was cut by 2 bases and J by 7 bases, with 11 bases left in between. Here the CDR3 reads CASSLNHGSGYTF. Written as DNA, the CDR3 is TGTGCCAGCAGCTTAAACCACGGCAGTGGCTACACCTTC.

Turning to this clonotype: A much bigger clone sits one base away, suggesting this may be a read error. This rearrangement joins TRBV29-1 to TRBJ2-7; tentatively, D is TRBD1 (6 bases). CDR3 length: 12 residues. CDR1 is SQVTM and CDR2 is ANQGSEA in the germline V gene. The CDR3, as DNA: TGCAGCGCCATACAGGGACCCTACGAGCGGTACTTC. It specifies CSAIQGPYERYF.

The chain couples TRBV20-1 to TRBJ1-1, with D perhaps TRBD1 (5 bases). Germline V lookup: CDR1 DFQATT, CDR2 SNEGSKA (reference sequence). The ends were cut back, 1 base at V and 3 bases at J, with 15 bases in the middle. The CDR3 length is 15 residues. CDR3 sequence (DNA): TGCAGTGCTAGAGCTTTACGTGCGGGGGACACTGAAGCTTTCTTT. It translates to CSARALRAGDTEAFF.

This clonotype was recorded at least ten times. A read error may account for a junction end that differs from germline. The rearrangement joins TRBV7-7 to TRBJ2-3; TRBD1 might be the D (6 bases). Looked up from germline, CDR1 is SSHAT and CDR2 is FNYEAQ (reference sequence). CDR3 length: 15 amino acids. The CDR3, as DNA: TGTGCTAGCAGACCCGGGACACCTTCAAGGGATACGCAGTATTTT. Translation: CASRPGTPSRDTQYF.

The chain uses TRBV5-1 and TRBJ2-5, with 7 bases identical to TRBD1. Germline values: CDR1 SGHRS, CDR2 YFSETQ. V was clipped by 4 bases and J by 2 bases; unmatched bases: 8. The CDR3 is 15 amino acids. The CDR3 here is CASSHGPGQQETQYF. CDR3 coding DNA: TGCGCCAGCAGCCATGGTCCGGGACAGCAAGAGACCCAGTACTTC.